This T cell receptor beta chain was recovered during a study of blood T cells in healthy people across ages. Background on the study: The template switching approach captured approximately one barcoded beta molecule for every two T cells. Notes on the study in general: Conclusively comparing naive with antigen-experienced cells was impossible with unsorted PBMCs.

Comments on this clonotype: Its specificity is not known.

PBMCs, at least 6.5 million per sample, were isolated. V shed 6 bases and J shed 0 bases, with 9 bases lying between them. The CDR3 is 15 amino acids. CDR1 is MNHNY, CDR2 SVGAGI, per germline (reference sequence). Primed by a sample-barcoded 5' primer and a J-beta primer mix, a second PCR proceeded for about 6 to 12 cycles. TCRdb ran MiXCR on the 5' RACE reads and lists one entry per CDR3 protein. The sample lists over 950,000 distinct CDR3 sequences, 45% to 60% occurring once. What was sequenced was blood. This TCR derives from an older woman in good health. The chain links TRBV6-6 to TRBJ1-6; D gene uncertain. CDR3 protein: CASRRQSSYNSPLHF. The DNA of the CDR3 is TGTGCCAGCAGGCGCCAGAGCTCCTATAATTCACCCCTCCACTTT.